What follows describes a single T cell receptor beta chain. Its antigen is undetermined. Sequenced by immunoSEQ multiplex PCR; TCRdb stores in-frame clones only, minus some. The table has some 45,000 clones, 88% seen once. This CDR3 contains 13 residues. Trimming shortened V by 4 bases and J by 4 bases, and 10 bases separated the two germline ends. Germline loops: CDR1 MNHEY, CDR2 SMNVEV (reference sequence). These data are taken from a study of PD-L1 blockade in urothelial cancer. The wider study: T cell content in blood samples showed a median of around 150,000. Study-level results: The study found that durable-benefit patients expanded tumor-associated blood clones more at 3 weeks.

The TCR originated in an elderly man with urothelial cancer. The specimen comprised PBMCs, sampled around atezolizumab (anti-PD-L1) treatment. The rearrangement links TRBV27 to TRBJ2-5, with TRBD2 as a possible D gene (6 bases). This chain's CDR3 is CASSYGGTETQYF. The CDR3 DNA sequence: TGTGCCAGCAGTTATGGGGGGACAGAGACCCAGTACTTC.